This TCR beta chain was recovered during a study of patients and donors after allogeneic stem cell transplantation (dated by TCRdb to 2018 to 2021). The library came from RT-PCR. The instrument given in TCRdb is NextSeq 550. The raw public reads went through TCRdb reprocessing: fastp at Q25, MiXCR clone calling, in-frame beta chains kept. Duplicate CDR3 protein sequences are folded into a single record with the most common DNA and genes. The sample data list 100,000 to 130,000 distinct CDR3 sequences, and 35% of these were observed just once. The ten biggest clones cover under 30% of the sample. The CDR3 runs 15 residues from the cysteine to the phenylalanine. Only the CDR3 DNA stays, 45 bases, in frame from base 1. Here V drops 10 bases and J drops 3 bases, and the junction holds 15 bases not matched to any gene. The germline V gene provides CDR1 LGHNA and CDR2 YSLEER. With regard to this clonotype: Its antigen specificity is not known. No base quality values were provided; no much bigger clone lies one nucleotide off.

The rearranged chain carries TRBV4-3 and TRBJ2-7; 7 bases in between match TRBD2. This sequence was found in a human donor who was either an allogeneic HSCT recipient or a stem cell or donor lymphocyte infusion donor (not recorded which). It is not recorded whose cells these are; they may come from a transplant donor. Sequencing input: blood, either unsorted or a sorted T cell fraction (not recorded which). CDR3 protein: CAILGGDWGLYEQYF. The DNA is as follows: TGCGCCATTTTGGGGGGGGACTGGGGCCTCTACGAGCAGTACTTC.